One and the same sample provided the 32 T cell receptor beta chains below, sequenced in a study of OX40 agonist ivuxolimab in advanced cancers. Method: immunoSEQ multiplex PCR; TCRdb's copy keeps in-frame clones and lacks some. The sample lists about 36,000 clones, nearly 80% occurring once. The input for sequencing was CD4+ or CD8+ T cells sorted from blood, taken in a trial of the OX40 agonist ivuxolimab. Source of these receptors: an adult with an advanced solid tumor such as melanoma, head and neck, liver or kidney cancer.

This rearrangement joins TRBV30 to TRBJ2-7; 8 nucleotides agree with TRBD2. Germline trimming cut 2 bases from V and 6 bases from J; bases unmatched to any gene: 6. The CDR3 runs to 13 residues. Germline V gene data show CDR1 as GTSNPN and CDR2 as SVGIG (reference sequence). CDR3 DNA sequence: TGTGCCTGGAGTCTTAGCGGGGCGGGCGAGCAGTACTTC. Translation: CAWSLSGAGEQYF.

This sequence joins TRBV5-4 and TRBJ2-1; 11 bases are shared with TRBD2. CDR1 and CDR2 (germline): SGHNT, YYREEE (reference sequence). This CDR3 has 17 residues. V was pared by 3 bases and J by 4 bases, with 9 bases of the junction left unmatched. Here the CDR3 reads CASSSTGTSGPYNEQFF. In DNA form, the CDR3 reads TGTGCCAGCAGCTCAACTGGGACTAGCGGCCCATACAATGAGCAGTTCTTC.

The rearrangement uses TRBV5-1 and TRBJ1-2; D is undetermined. V lost 2 bases and J lost 2, with 7 bases in between. This CDR3 has 13 amino acids. Germline CDR1 reads SGHRS; CDR2 reads YFSETQ. CDR3 loop: CASSFTRNYGYTF. The CDR3 DNA reads as TGCGCCAGCAGCTTCACGAGGAACTATGGCTACACCTTC.

The J gene is TRBJ2-3, the V gene TRBV5-1; 10 nucleotides align to TRBD2. CDR1 SGHRS and CDR2 YFSETQ come from the germline V gene. CDR3 length equals 17 residues. After removal of 4 bases from V and 6 bases from J, the junction contained 14 bases not matched to a gene. In nucleotides, the CDR3 is TGCGCCAGCAGCGCAGGACTAGCGGCCACGGGGTGGGATACGCAGTATTTT. It codes for CASSAGLAATGWDTQYF.

The chain has TRBV9 and TRBJ2-1, with D possibly being TRBD2 (5 bases). Germline V gives CDR1 SGDLS, CDR2 YYNGEE. Trimming pared 2 bases from V and 6 bases from J, leaving 12 bases between. CDR3 length equals 14 residues. As DNA, the CDR3 is TGTGCCAGCAGCGTGAGGACTGTCCCCAATGAGCAGTTCTTC. It specifies CASSVRTVPNEQFF.

This chain connects TRBV18 to TRBJ1-4; D not certain. CDR3 size: 13 residues. Germline CDR1 KGHSH, CDR2 LQKENI. The V and J ends lost 6 bases and 2 bases respectively, with 7 bases between them. The CDR3 here is CASSDRTNEKLFF. The CDR3 DNA reads as TGTGCCAGCTCGGATAGGACTAATGAAAAACTGTTTTTT.

The chain carries TRBV9 and TRBJ1-4, with D possibly being TRBD1 (5 bases). V lost 7 bases and J 10 bases, leaving 20 bases between the germline ends. Germline assignment: CDR1 SGDLS and CDR2 YYNGEE. The CDR3 consists of 14 residues. The CDR3 region is CASFPSRAHGKLFF. The CDR3 DNA reads TGTGCCAGCTTCCCCTCCAGGGCCCACGGAAAACTGTTTTTT. Full variable domain (outside the CDR3, taken from reference TRBV9 and TRBJ1-4): DSGVTQTPKHLITATGQRVTLRCSPRSGDLSVYWYQQSLDQGLQFLIQYYNGEERAKGNILERFSAQQFPDLHSELNLSSLELGDSALYFCASFPSRAHGKLFFGSGTQLSVL.

The rearrangement links TRBV4-2 to TRBJ2-1; D is perhaps TRBD1 (6 bases). This CDR3 spans 16 amino acids. Trimming took off 0 bases at V and 2 bases at J, with 11 bases between the two ends. CDR1 is LGHNA, CDR2 YNFKEQ, per germline. CDR3 nucleotides: TGTGCCAGCAGCCAAGATCTGGGGGCCCCCTACAATGAGCAGTTCTTC. Protein product: CASSQDLGAPYNEQFF.

The chain recombines TRBV5-6 with TRBJ2-2; 10 nucleotides agree with TRBD1. The CDR3 is made up of 15 amino acids. The V segment lost 3 bases and the J segment 3 bases; nucleotides outside the gene matches: 2. CDR1 is SGHDT and CDR2 is YYEEEE in the germline V gene. CDR3 nucleotides: TGTGCCAGCAGCTGGGGGACAGGGGACACCGGGGAGCTGTTTTTT. Residues: CASSWGTGDTGELFF.

CDR3 DNA: TGTGCCAGTAGTATAGGTGGTCCTCAGGGTGAAGCTTTCTTT. Its protein product is CASSIGGPQGEAFF. The V gene is TRBV19, the J gene TRBJ1-1, with D possibly being TRBD1 (5 bases). The CDR3 is 14 residues long. The germline V and J ends were trimmed by 1 base and 7 bases, with 13 bases remaining between them. The germline V gene encodes CDR1 LNHDA and CDR2 SQIVND (reference sequence).

V gene TRBV10-3 combines with J gene TRBJ1-2; D gene ambiguous. This CDR3 region has 12 residues. Trimming took off 5 bases at V and 6 bases at J, with 10 bases between the two ends. Germline CDR1 ENHRY, CDR2 SYGVKD. CDR3 sequence reads: CAISPSGNGYTF. The CDR3 region has the DNA TGTGCCATCAGTCCCTCGGGAAATGGCTACACCTTC.

This sequence joins TRBV6-1 and TRBJ2-4; no clear D. CDR3 length equals 16 residues. Trimming removed 2 bases at V and 0 bases at J, with 11 bases between. From germline, CDR1 is MNHNS and CDR2 SASEGT. The CDR3 loop is CASSEFGSLAKNIQYF. CDR3 sequence (DNA): TGTGCCAGCAGTGAATTTGGCAGCCTAGCCAAAAACATTCAGTACTTC.

This clone was detected only a few times. The chain has TRBV21-1 and TRBJ1-5; TRBD1, the table's D call, was not compared with the DNA. TRBV21-1 is shown as a pseudogene. CDR3 size: 11 residues. CDR3 sequence reads: CASSSYQPQHF. DNA for the CDR3: TGTGCCAGCAGTTCATATCAGCCCCAGCATTTT.

The chain couples TRBV7-9 to TRBJ1-3; D perhaps matches TRBD1 (6 bases). Trimming shortened V by 1 base and J by 8 bases, and 9 bases separated the two germline ends. This CDR3 spans 13 amino acids. Germline V gene sequence: CDR1 SEHNR, CDR2 FQNEAQ (reference sequence). The CDR3 reads CASSLGGLDTIYF. The CDR3 nucleotides read TGTGCCAGCAGCTTAGGGGGGCTCGACACCATATATTTT.

The gene calls are TRBV5-5 and TRBJ1-1, with a possible D match to TRBD1 (6 bases). Trimming left V 0 bases short and J 5 bases short, with 8 bases between. Germline CDR1 SGHKS, CDR2 YYEKEE (reference sequence). This CDR3 has 13 amino acids. CDR3 in DNA: TGTGCCAGCAGCTTGGCAGGGGATACTGAAGCTTTCTTT. Translating gives CASSLAGDTEAFF.

This clone has just a few counts. The rearrangement links TRBV7-2 to TRBJ2-5; 8 nucleotides line up with TRBD2. Germline V CDR1 and CDR2: SGHTA, FQGNSA. Trimming took 4 bases from V and 4 from J; bases not matched to a gene: 5. The CDR3 contains 14 residues. CDR3 loop: CASSSSGRGETQYF. CDR3 sequence (DNA): TGTGCCAGCAGCTCCTCCGGGAGGGGAGAGACCCAGTACTTC.

This chain links TRBV30 with TRBJ2-6; possibly TRBD1 for D (5 bases). V lost 4 bases to trimming and J lost 4 bases, with 8 bases between them. Germline assignment: CDR1 GTSNPN and CDR2 SVGIG (reference sequence). This CDR3 comprises 13 residues. For the CDR3, the DNA is TGTGCCTGGAAGGGGTTCGGGGCCAACGTCCTGACTTTC. Translating gives CAWKGFGANVLTF.

The rearrangement uses TRBV10-3 and TRBJ2-3; D remains ambiguous. The CDR3 consists of 12 residues. The germline V and J ends were trimmed by 0 bases and 4 bases, with 2 bases remaining between them. Germline lookup yields CDR1 ENHRY and CDR2 SYGVKD. CDR3 sequence: CAISESSDTQYF. The CDR3 nucleotides read TGTGCCATCAGTGAGTCGTCAGATACGCAGTATTTT.

The V gene is TRBV2, the J gene TRBJ2-2; D is ambiguous. Trimming stripped 8 bases from V and 0 bases from J, with 7 bases between. CDR1 is SNHLY and CDR2 is FYNNEI in the germline V gene. The CDR3 covers 13 residues. CDR3 in DNA: TGTGCCAGCGTAAAGACGAACACCGGGGAGCTGTTTTTT. Protein sequence: CASVKTNTGELFF.

This clone is termed medium-sized. This rearrangement joins TRBV28 to TRBJ2-4; D is perhaps TRBD1 or TRBD2 (7 bases each). V was cut by 5 bases and J by 1 base, with 21 bases left in between. Per germline, CDR1 MDHEN and CDR2 SYDVKM. The CDR3 is 18 amino acids. CDR3 in DNA: TGTGCCAGCAGTCCTACGACAGGGAGGGGGATGGCCAAAAACATTCAGTACTTC. Its translation: CASSPTTGRGMAKNIQYF.

The chain employs TRBV5-1 and TRBJ2-3; TRBD1 matches at 7 bases. The CDR3 has 14 amino acids. V lost 5 bases to trimming and J lost 5 bases; unmatched junction nucleotides: 8. CDR1 and CDR2 (germline): SGHRS, YFSETQ. CDR3 amino acids: CASSHGQVEDTQYF. The CDR3 DNA sequence: TGCGCCAGCAGTCATGGACAGGTTGAAGATACGCAGTATTTT.

The chain has TRBV5-1 and TRBJ2-1, with 8 bases fitting TRBD2. V was pared by 0 bases and J by 2 bases, with 4 bases of the junction left unmatched. CDR3 size: 16 residues. Germline V gene sequence: CDR1 SGHRS, CDR2 YFSETQ. For the CDR3, the DNA is TGCGCCAGCAGCTTGGGCGGCGGGGGGACCTACAATGAGCAGTTCTTC. It is translated as CASSLGGGGTYNEQFF.

The DNA for the CDR3 is TGTGCCAGCAGTCCCTACAGGTCAGCCTACGAGCAGTACTTC. This translates into CASSPYRSAYEQYF. The chain joins TRBV6-6 to TRBJ2-5, with D possibly TRBD1 on 5 matching bases. The DNA end is a closer match to TRBJ2-7, so the J assignment may be wrong. Germline V gene lookup returns CDR1 MNHNY and CDR2 SVGAGI (reference sequence). The CDR3 totals 14 residues.

The chain has TRBV28 and TRBJ2-1, with D perhaps being TRBD1 or TRBD2 (6 bases each). From germline, CDR1 is MDHEN and CDR2 SYDVKM. CDR3 length: 13 amino acids. Trimming left V 8 bases short and J 7 bases short, with 15 bases between. The CDR3 bases are TGTGCCAGCTTGCCGGGGGCGAGGAATGAGCAGTTCTTC. Its protein product is CASLPGARNEQFF.

The chain carries TRBV6-6 and TRBJ2-1; TRBD2 matches 13 bases. The germline CDR1 and CDR2 sequences are MNHNY and SVGAGI (reference sequence). This CDR3 region has 15 residues. Trimming took 6 bases from V and 9 from J; bases not matched to a gene: 8. For the CDR3, the DNA is TGTGCCAGCAGACCTACTAGCGGGGGGGCGGGTGAGCAGTTCTTC. Translated, it gives CASRPTSGGAGEQFF.

The chain employs TRBV18 and TRBJ2-7, with 11 nucleotides matching TRBD2. Looked up from germline, CDR1 is KGHSH and CDR2 is LQKENI. The CDR3 is made up of 15 amino acids. J gave up 1 base and V 5 bases, and 4 bases lay outside the gene matches. The DNA of the CDR3 is TGTGCCAGCTCATTTAGCGGGGGGGGATCCTACGAGCAGTACTTC. This encodes CASSFSGGGSYEQYF.

The V gene is TRBV30, the J gene TRBJ2-5; no clear D. Deletions cut 3 bases from V and 3 bases from J, with 5 bases between. This CDR3 has 11 residues. Germline CDR1 reads GTSNPN; CDR2 reads SVGIG (reference sequence). CDR3 sequence (DNA): TGTGCCTGGAGCTTCGAAGAGACCCAGTACTTC. It translates to CAWSFEETQYF.

This clone is deemed medium-sized (0.01 to 0.1%). The V call is TRBV7-8, the J call TRBJ2-7; D is possibly TRBD1 or TRBD2 (5 bases each). Germline V gives CDR1 SGHVS, CDR2 FQNEAQ. V was shortened by 1 base and J by 6 bases, with 13 bases between the two germline ends. The CDR3 extends over 14 amino acids. This CDR3 reads CASSLEYGAGEQYF. CDR3 coding DNA: TGTGCCAGCAGCTTAGAATATGGGGCGGGCGAGCAGTACTTC.

This clone is medium-sized by share. V usage is TRBV18 and J usage is TRBJ1-5, with D perhaps matching TRBD1 (6 bases). The CDR3 has 13 residues. The germline V gene has CDR1 KGHSH and CDR2 LQKENI. V gave up 0 bases and J gave up 11 bases, with 11 bases separating them. The CDR3 spells CASSPPDRTAQHF. The CDR3 DNA sequence: TGTGCCAGCTCACCACCCGACAGGACAGCCCAGCATTTT.

This sequence joins TRBV7-9 and TRBJ2-1; the D gene is possibly TRBD2 (6 bases). Deletions cut 5 bases from V and 9 bases from J, with 20 bases between. The germline gives CDR1 SEHNR, CDR2 FQNEAQ (reference sequence). The CDR3 spans 15 residues. The CDR3 nucleotides are TGTGCCAGCAGCCTTACTAGCAGGCGTAGGGCTGAGCAGTTCTTC. Protein: CASSLTSRRRAEQFF.

The chain links TRBV7-6 to TRBJ1-6; possible D gene TRBD1, 6 bases. Germline V gene sequence: CDR1 SGHVS, CDR2 FNYEAQ. The CDR3 contains 16 residues. V lost 1 base and J lost 9, with 16 bases in between. CDR3 in DNA: TGTGCCAGCAGCTTAGGGGACATGGGAGTTGGTTCACCCCTCCACTTT. This sequence encodes CASSLGDMGVGSPLHF. The entire variable domain, with the rest obtained from reference TRBV7-6 and TRBJ1-6, is as follows: GAGVSQSPRYKVTKRGQDVALRCDPISGHVSLYWYRQALGQGPEFLTYFNYEAQQDKSGLPNDRFSAERPEGSISTLTIQRTEQRDSAMYRCASSLGDMGVGSPLHFGNGTRLTVT.

This chain uses TRBV19 with TRBJ2-3; TRBD2 agrees at 10 bases. CDR1 and CDR2 from the germline V gene are LNHDA and SQIVND (reference sequence). The CDR3 has 14 amino acids. J lost 5 bases, V lost 5 bases, and 4 bases had no gene match. The CDR3 DNA sequence: TGTGCCAGTAGTGCTAGCGGGAGAAGAGATACGCAGTATTTT. Protein product: CASSASGRRDTQYF.